This T cell receptor (beta chain) was sequenced during a study of cytomegalovirus exposure and HLA in healthy donors. Study details: The 120 validation repertoires used the same platform as the approximately 700 first-cohort repertoires (as reported by a later analysis). Overall study results and limits: TCR beta chains numbering under 200 were designated cytomegalovirus-associated. In the 130 or so validation repertoires, 85% to 95% of cluster scores exceeded 0, per a later analysis. Rarity held for most TCR sequences, but there were some public TCRs that occurred in many donors.

The CDR3 totals 17 residues. The count of this clone is one. The antigen remains undetermined. Only in-frame clones appear in the TCRdb table, and some are missing; sequencing was by immunoSEQ multiplex PCR. The repertoire holds about 160,000 clones, approximately 87% seen once, with 4.5% to 7% in the top ten. The chain joins TRBV7-5 to TRBJ1-5. TRBV7-5 is shown as a pseudogene. The receptor was isolated from a woman in her twenties or thirties in good health and CMV-seronegative. The source material was PBMCs. The CDR3 here is CVRSPRTELPHRQPQHF. Here the CDR3 DNA reads TGTGTCAGAAGCCCAAGGACGGAACTCCCCCATCGCCAGCCCCAGCATTTT.